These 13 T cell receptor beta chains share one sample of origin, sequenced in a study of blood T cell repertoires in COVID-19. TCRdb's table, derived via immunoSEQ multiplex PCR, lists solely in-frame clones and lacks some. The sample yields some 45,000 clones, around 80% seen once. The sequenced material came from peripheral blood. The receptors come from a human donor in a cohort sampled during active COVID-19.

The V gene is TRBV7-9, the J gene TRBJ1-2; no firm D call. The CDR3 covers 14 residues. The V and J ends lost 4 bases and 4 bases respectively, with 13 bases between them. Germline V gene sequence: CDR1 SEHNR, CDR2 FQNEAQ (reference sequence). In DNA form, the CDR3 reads TGTGCCAGCAGCTCCCTGACTGAATCCTATGGCTACACCTTC. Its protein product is CASSSLTESYGYTF.

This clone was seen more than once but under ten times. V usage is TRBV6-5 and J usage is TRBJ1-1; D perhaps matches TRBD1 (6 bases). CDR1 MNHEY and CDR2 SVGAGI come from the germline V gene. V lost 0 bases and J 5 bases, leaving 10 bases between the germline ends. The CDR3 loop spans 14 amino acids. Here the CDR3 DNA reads TGTGCCAGCAGTTACTCACCCAGGGGAACTGAAGCTTTCTTT. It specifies CASSYSPRGTEAFF.

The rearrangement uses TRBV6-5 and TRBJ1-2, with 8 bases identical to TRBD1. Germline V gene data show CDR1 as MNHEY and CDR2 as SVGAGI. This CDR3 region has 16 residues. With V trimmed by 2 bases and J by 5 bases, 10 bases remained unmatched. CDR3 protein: CASSYTQRTGGYGYTF. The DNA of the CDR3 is TGTGCCAGCAGTTACACGCAAAGAACAGGGGGATATGGCTACACCTTC.

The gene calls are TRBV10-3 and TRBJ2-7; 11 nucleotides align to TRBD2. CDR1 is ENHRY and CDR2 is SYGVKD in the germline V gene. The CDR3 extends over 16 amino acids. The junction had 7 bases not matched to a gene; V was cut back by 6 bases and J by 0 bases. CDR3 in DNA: TGTGCCATCAGGGGGGGACTAGCGGCCGGCTCCTACGAGCAGTACTTC. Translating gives CAIRGGLAAGSYEQYF.

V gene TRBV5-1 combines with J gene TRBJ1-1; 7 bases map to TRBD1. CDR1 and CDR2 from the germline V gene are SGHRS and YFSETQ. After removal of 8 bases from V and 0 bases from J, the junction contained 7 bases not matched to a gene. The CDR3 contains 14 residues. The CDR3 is CASAKQGMNTEAFF. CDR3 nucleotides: TGCGCCAGTGCCAAACAGGGGATGAACACTGAAGCTTTCTTT.

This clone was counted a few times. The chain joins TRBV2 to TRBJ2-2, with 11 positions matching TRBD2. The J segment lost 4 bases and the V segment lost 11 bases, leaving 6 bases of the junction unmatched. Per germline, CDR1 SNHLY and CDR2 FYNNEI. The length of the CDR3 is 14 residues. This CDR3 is CAGRLAGFTGELFF. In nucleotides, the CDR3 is TGTGCCGGAAGACTAGCGGGATTCACCGGGGAGCTGTTTTTT.

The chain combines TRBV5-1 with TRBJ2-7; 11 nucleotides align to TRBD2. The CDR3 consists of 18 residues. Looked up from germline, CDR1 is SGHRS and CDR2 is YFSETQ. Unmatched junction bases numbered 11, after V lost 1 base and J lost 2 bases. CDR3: CASSLSGVAGGEAYEQYF. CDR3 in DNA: TGCGCCAGCAGCTTGTCGGGGGTAGCGGGAGGGGAAGCCTACGAGCAGTACTTC.

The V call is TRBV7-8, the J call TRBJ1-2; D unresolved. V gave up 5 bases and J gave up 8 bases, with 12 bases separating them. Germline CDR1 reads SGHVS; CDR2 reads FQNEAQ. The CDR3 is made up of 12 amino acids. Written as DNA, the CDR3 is TGTGCCAGCAGCCCCGGGGTGAGAGGCTACACCTTC. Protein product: CASSPGVRGYTF.

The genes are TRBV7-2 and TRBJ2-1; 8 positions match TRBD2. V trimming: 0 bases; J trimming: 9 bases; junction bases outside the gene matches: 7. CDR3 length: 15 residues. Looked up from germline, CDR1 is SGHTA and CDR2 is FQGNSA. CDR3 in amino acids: CASSLASGEGGEQFF. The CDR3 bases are TGTGCCAGCAGCTTAGCTAGCGGGGAGGGAGGTGAGCAGTTCTTC.

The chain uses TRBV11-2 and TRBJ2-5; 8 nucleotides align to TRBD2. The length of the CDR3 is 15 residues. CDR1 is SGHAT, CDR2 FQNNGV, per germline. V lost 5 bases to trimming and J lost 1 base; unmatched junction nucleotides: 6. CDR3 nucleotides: TGTGCCAGCAGCCCCGGGGGGGATCGCCAAGAGACCCAGTACTTC. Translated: CASSPGGDRQETQYF.

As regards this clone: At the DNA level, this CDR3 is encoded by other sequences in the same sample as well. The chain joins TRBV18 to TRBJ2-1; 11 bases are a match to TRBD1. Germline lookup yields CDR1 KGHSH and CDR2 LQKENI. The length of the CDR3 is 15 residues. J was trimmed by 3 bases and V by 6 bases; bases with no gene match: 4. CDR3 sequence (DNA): TGTGCCAGCTCGCCCGGGACAGGGGGCTACAATGAGCAGTTCTTC. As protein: CASSPGTGGYNEQFF.

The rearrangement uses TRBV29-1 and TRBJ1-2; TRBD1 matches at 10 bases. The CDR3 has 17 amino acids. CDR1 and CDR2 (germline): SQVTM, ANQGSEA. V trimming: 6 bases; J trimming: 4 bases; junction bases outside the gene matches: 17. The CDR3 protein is CSVGSAGTGEFGYGYTF. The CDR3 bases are TGCAGCGTGGGAAGTGCCGGGACAGGGGAATTCGGCTATGGCTACACCTTC.

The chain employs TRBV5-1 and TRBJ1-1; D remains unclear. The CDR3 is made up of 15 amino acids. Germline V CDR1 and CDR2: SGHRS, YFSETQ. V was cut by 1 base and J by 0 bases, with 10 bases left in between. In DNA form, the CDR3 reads TGCGCCAGCAGCTTGTCCAGTACCATGAACACTGAAGCTTTCTTT. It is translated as CASSLSSTMNTEAFF.